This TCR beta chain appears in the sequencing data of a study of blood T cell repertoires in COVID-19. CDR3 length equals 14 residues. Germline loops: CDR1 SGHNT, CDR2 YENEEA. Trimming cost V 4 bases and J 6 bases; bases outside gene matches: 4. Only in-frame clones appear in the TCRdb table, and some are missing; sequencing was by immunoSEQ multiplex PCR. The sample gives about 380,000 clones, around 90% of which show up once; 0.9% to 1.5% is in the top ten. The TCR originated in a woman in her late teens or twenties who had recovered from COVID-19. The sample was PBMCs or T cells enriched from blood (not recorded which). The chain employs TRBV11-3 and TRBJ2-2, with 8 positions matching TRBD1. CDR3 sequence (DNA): TGTGCCAGCAGCTCAGGGACAGGTCCCGGGGAGCTGTTTTTT. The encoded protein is CASSSGTGPGELFF.